The T cell receptor (beta chain) under discussion was sequenced for a study of T-cell memory formation after mild COVID-19. Study findings and constraints: Those CD4+ clones that contracted were mainly in CM and EM (CD8+ ones in EMRA).

On this clonotype: The antigen is undetermined.

Trimming cost V 3 bases and J 4 bases; bases outside gene matches: 17. This CDR3 spans 19 amino acids. Germline loops: CDR1 SGHRS, CDR2 YFSETQ. MiXCR, run by TCRdb on the 5' RACE reads, gives a single entry per CDR3 protein. This table has 470,000 or so distinct CDR3 sequences, 20% to 30% appearing once. V usage is TRBV5-1 and J usage is TRBJ2-3, with 10 bases fitting TRBD2. Material: PBMCs or a T cell subset sorted from them (not recorded which). The TCR comes from an adult woman who had mild COVID-19 (a few samples of this study predate the infection). Cell type and time point are not known. The CDR3 nucleotides are TGCGCCAGCAGCTCGGCTAGCGGGGGCCTATCACGGGGATCAGATACGCAGTATTTT. Protein product: CASSSASGGLSRGSDTQYF.